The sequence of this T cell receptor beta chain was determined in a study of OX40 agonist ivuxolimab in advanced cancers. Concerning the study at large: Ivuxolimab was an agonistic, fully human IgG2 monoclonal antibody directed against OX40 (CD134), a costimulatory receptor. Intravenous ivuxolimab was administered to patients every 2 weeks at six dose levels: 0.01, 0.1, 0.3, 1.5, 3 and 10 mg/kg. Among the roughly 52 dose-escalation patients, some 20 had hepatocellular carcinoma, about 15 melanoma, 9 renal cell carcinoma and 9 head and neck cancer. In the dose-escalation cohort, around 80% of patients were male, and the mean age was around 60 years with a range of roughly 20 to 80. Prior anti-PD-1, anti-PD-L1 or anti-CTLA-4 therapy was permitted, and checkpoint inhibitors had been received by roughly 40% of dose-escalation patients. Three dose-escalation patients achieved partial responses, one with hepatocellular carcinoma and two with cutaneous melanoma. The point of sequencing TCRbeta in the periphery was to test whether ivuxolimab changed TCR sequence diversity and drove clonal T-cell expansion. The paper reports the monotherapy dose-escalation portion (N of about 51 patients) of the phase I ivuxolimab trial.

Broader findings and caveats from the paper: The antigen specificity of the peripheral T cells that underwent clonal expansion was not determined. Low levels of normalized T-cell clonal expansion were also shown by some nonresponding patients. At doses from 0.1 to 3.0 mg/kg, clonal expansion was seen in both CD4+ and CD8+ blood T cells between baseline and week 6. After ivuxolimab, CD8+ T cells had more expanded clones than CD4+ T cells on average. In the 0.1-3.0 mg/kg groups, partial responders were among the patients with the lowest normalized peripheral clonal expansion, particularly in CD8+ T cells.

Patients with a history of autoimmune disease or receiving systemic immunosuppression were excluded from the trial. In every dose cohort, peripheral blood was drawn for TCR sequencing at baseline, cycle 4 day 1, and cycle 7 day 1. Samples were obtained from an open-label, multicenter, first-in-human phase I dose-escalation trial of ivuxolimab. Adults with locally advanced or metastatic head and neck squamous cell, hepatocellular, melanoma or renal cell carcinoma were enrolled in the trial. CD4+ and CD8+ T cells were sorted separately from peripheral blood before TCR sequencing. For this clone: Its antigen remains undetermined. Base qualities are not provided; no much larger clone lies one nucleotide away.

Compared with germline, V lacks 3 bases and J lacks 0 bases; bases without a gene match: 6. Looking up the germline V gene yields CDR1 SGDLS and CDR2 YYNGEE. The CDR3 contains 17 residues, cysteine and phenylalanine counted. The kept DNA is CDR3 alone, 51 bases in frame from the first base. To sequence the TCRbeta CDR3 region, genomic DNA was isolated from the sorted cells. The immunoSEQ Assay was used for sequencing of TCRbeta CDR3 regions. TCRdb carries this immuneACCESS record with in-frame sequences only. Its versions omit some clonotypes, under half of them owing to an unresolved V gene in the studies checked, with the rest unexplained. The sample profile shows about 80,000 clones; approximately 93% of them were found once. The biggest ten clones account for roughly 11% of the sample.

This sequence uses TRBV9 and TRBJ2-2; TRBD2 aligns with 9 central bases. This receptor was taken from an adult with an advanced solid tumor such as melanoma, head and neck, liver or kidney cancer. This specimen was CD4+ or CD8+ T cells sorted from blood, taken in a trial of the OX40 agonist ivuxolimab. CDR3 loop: CASSAPSGNTNTGELFF. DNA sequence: TGTGCCAGCAGCGCCCCTAGCGGGAACACGAACACCGGGGAGCTGTTTTTT.